This T cell receptor beta chain derives from a study of memory CD4+ T cells and cytomegalovirus serostatus. Study details: Of the healthy Belgian adults, nine or ten were CMV seropositive and approximately 25 seronegative. Study observations and caveats: Repertoires predicted CMV serostatus with median bootstrapped AUC of approximately 0.94.

In regard to this clone: Its antigen is currently unknown.

The germline V gene has CDR1 SGHNT and CDR2 YYREEE (reference sequence). This CDR3 is built from 16 residues. With V trimmed by 3 bases and J by 5 bases, 12 bases remained unmatched. The sort gate was single viable CD3+CD4+CD8-CD45RO+ cells for memory CD4+ T cells. Total CD4+ T cells were enriched by CD4 positive selection. Only in-frame clones appear in the TCRdb table, and some are missing; sequencing was by immunoSEQ multiplex PCR. The sample lists around 44,000 clones, 76% occurring once. The clonotype comes from an adult in good health and CMV-seronegative. The sample consisted of memory CD4+ T cells from blood. The V call is TRBV5-4, the J call TRBJ2-7; 9 bases are shared with TRBD2. The CDR3: CASSSVLAGGGDEQYF. The CDR3 DNA is TGTGCCAGCAGCTCCGTACTGGCGGGAGGGGGGGACGAGCAGTACTTC.